These 23 T cell receptor beta chains share one sample of origin, sequenced in a study of T cells in Graves' hyperthyroidism and ophthalmopathy. What was amplified from RNA transcripts were TCR beta CDR3 regions. A set of HTBI primers served as the primers for a first-round RT-PCR of the TCR CDR3. One entry per CDR3 protein, called by TCRdb with MiXCR from the multiplex PCR reads. The sample yields around 690,000 distinct CDR3 sequences, under 25% seen once. Sequenced input: blood. The origin of the receptors is a man younger than 45 with Graves' ophthalmopathy.

The rearrangement links TRBV5-1 to TRBJ2-1; no clear D. The CDR3 runs 14 residues. The germline V and J ends were trimmed by 0 bases and 8 bases, with 12 bases remaining between them. Per the germline V gene, CDR1 is SGHRS and CDR2 is YFSETQ. This CDR3 reads CASSLVRTLDEQFF. CDR3 DNA sequence: TGCGCCAGCAGCTTGGTAAGGACGCTTGATGAGCAGTTCTTC.

This clonotype was counted only a few times. The rearrangement joins TRBV29-1 to TRBJ2-1; D not certain. The CDR3 has 12 residues. Germline assignment: CDR1 SQVTM and CDR2 ANQGSEA. Trimming pared 3 bases from V and 4 bases from J, leaving 7 bases between. The CDR3 here is CSVDETYNEQFF. CDR3 in DNA: TGCAGCGTTGACGAGACTTACAATGAGCAGTTCTTC.

This sequence joins TRBV7-9 and TRBJ2-7; 12 positions match TRBD1. This CDR3 comprises 16 residues. The germline gives CDR1 SEHNR, CDR2 FQNEAQ (reference sequence). Losses at the gene ends were 1 base for V and 7 bases for J; bases not matched to a gene: 8. CDR3 bases: TGTGCCAGCAGCTTAGTCTCCGGGACAGGGGGCTATGAGCAGTACTTC. Protein sequence: CASSLVSGTGGYEQYF. Full variable domain (missing parts from reference TRBV7-9 and TRBJ2-7): DTGVSQNPRHKITKRGQNVTFRCDPISEHNRLYWYRQTLGQGPEFLTYFQNEAQLEKSRLLSDRFSAERPKGSFSTLEIQRTEQGDSAMYLCASSLVSGTGGYEQYFGPGTRLTVT.

On this clonotype itself: This could be a read error, since a much larger clone is one nucleotide away. The chain uses TRBV28 and TRBJ2-1; D might be TRBD1 (6 bases). The CDR3 extends over 18 amino acids. CDR1 is MDHEN, CDR2 SYDVKM, per germline. CDR3 DNA: TGTGCCAGCAGTCAGAGAAGAAACAGGGAGTCGGAATACAATGAGCAGCTCTTC. Translation gives CASSQRRNRESEYNEQLF.

The V gene is TRBV20-1, the J gene TRBJ1-1; no definite D call. Between the trimmed V and J ends, which lost 0 bases and 8 bases, there was a span of 16 bases. The CDR3 is made up of 14 amino acids. Germline values: CDR1 DFQATT, CDR2 SNEGSKA (reference sequence). The CDR3 DNA reads TGCAGTGCTAGAGATCAGACACGGCGACCCGAAGCTTTCTTT. Amino acids: CSARDQTRRPEAFF.

This clonotype has just a few counts. The rearrangement links TRBV6-1 to TRBJ2-6, with D perhaps matching TRBD1 (6 bases). Germline V lookup: CDR1 MNHNS, CDR2 SASEGT. Trimming stripped 6 bases from V and 1 base from J, with 10 bases between. CDR3 length: 15 amino acids. In nucleotides, the CDR3 is TGTGCCAGCAGATTTACAGGGTCTGGGGCCAACGTCCTGACTTTC. Protein: CASRFTGSGANVLTF.

The chain joins TRBV20-1 to TRBJ2-5, with 14 nucleotides matching TRBD2. V lost 2 bases to trimming and J lost 14 bases; unmatched junction nucleotides: 7. The CDR3 is 13 residues long. Per the germline V gene, CDR1 is DFQATT and CDR2 is SNEGSKA (reference sequence). The CDR3: CSARQGLAGDCYF. DNA for the CDR3: TGCAGTGCTAGACAGGGACTAGCGGGAGACTGCTACTTC.

V and J are TRBV6-5 and TRBJ1-2; TRBD1 matches at 8 bases. The CDR3 is 14 amino acids. In germline, CDR1 is MNHEY, CDR2 SVGAGI. The J segment lost 6 bases and the V segment lost 2 bases, leaving 5 bases of the junction unmatched. CDR3 nucleotide sequence: TGTGCCAGCAGTTACCGGACAGGGAGAAATGGCTACACCTTC. This encodes CASSYRTGRNGYTF.

This clonotype has a handful of counts. The CDR3 is CASNLAGGEQYF. CDR3 DNA: TGTGCCAGCAACCTAGCGGGAGGCGAGCAGTACTTC. This chain connects TRBV3-1 to TRBJ2-7; 11 nucleotides align to TRBD2. With 7 bases clipped from V and 6 bases from J, the junction kept 2 bases outside the gene matches. The germline gives CDR1 LGHDT, CDR2 YNNKEL (reference sequence). The CDR3 has 12 residues.

This rearrangement joins TRBV5-6 to TRBJ1-1, with D maybe TRBD1 (5 bases). The germline CDR1 and CDR2 sequences are SGHDT and YYEEEE. The CDR3 length is 14 residues. The V end lost 2 bases, the J end lost 5 bases, and 13 bases lay between the germline ends. The CDR3 DNA is TGTGCCAGCAGCTTACTTGGGGGGGAAACTGAAGCTTTCTTT. The encoded protein is CASSLLGGETEAFF. Full variable domain (missing parts from reference TRBV5-6 and TRBJ1-1): DAGVTQSPTHLIKTRGQQVTLRCSPKSGHDTVSWYQQALGQGPQFIFQYYEEEERQRGNFPDRFSGHQFPNYSSELNVNALLLGDSALYLCASSLLGGETEAFFGQGTRLTVV.

This chain links TRBV19 with TRBJ1-6; D gene ambiguous. The V end was cut by 9 bases, the J end by 6 bases, with 12 bases between. CDR1 is LNHDA and CDR2 is SQIVND in the germline V gene (reference sequence). This CDR3 has 13 amino acids. CDR3 nucleotides: TGTGCCAGCAACGGACCGATTAATTCACCCCTCCACTTT. This gives the protein CASNGPINSPLHF.

This clonotype was picked up many times. The chain combines TRBV18 with TRBJ2-7; D is perhaps TRBD1 or TRBD2 (5 bases each). V lost 4 bases and J lost 4, with 11 bases in between. This CDR3 region has 13 residues. Germline V lookup: CDR1 KGHSH, CDR2 LQKENI. The CDR3 is CASSLRDGYEQYF. The DNA for the CDR3 is TGTGCCAGCTCACTAAGGGACGGGTACGAGCAGTACTTC.

This clonotype was picked up many times. The chain is built from TRBV12-3 or TRBV12-4 and TRBJ1-5; tentatively, D is TRBD1 (6 bases). V was clipped by 7 bases and J by 5 bases, with 15 bases between them. The CDR3 runs 14 residues. The CDR3 reads CASKRQEAYQPQHF. Written as DNA, the CDR3 is TGTGCCAGCAAGAGACAGGAGGCCTATCAGCCCCAGCATTTT.

This clonotype was seen a few times. The rearrangement links TRBV28 to TRBJ1-1; D not certain. Looked up from germline, CDR1 is MDHEN and CDR2 is SYDVKM. V lost 6 bases, J lost 5 bases, and 19 bases lay in between. This CDR3 contains 15 residues. The CDR3 nucleotides are TGTGCCAGCAGATCGACGGTTGGAGCGGGGACTGAAGCTTTCTTT. Translated, it gives CASRSTVGAGTEAFF.

V is TRBV10-1 and J is TRBJ2-1; 16 nucleotides match TRBD2. Germline lookup yields CDR1 WNHNN and CDR2 SYGVQD (reference sequence). V trimming: 6 bases; J trimming: 9 bases; junction bases outside the gene matches: 8. The CDR3 covers 16 residues. The DNA of the CDR3 is TGCGCCAGCAGCAGCCCTGGGACTAGCGGGAGGGGTGAGCAGTTCTTC. It translates to CASSSPGTSGRGEQFF.

CDR3 residues: CASSLGIYLQDQPQHF. The CDR3 DNA reads TGCGCCAGCAGCCTCGGGATCTATTTGCAAGATCAGCCCCAGCATTTT. The chain couples TRBV4-1 to TRBJ1-5; D is uncertain. Germline V gene sequence: CDR1 MGHRA, CDR2 YSYEKL. The length of the CDR3 is 16 residues. The ends were cut back, 4 bases at V and 5 bases at J, with 18 bases in the middle.

The table lists this clonotype with a few counts. The rearrangement uses TRBV24-1 and TRBJ1-5; D is unresolved. The CDR3 has 15 amino acids. Germline lookup yields CDR1 KGHDR and CDR2 SFDVKD. V shed 2 bases and J shed 1 base, with 8 bases lying between them. Here the CDR3 DNA reads TGTGCCACCAGTGATTCTGGGAGGAGCAATCAGCCCCAGCATTTT. This gives the protein CATSDSGRSNQPQHF.

This clonotype was observed many times. This chain uses TRBV7-2 with TRBJ2-1, with TRBD2 identical over 10 bases. After removal of 2 bases from V and 6 bases from J, the junction contained 13 bases not matched to a gene. Germline V CDR1 and CDR2: SGHTA, FQGNSA. This CDR3 region has 18 residues. CDR3 DNA sequence: TGTGCCAGCAGCTTACGGGGCCCTAGACTAGCGGGCGTCAATGAGCAGTTCTTC. Translation: CASSLRGPRLAGVNEQFF.

This clonotype was counted at least ten times. The J gene is TRBJ1-1, the V gene TRBV6-5, with TRBD1 matching over 8 bases. This CDR3 comprises 18 residues. Germline V CDR1 and CDR2: MNHEY, SVGAGI. V lost 0 bases to trimming and J lost 3 bases; unmatched junction nucleotides: 12. DNA of the CDR3: TGTGCCAGCAGTTACTCGAGGGACAGGCCTATCCCGGACACTGAAGCTTTCTTT. This gives the protein CASSYSRDRPIPDTEAFF.

This clonotype was counted ten times or more. The rearrangement joins TRBV12-3 or TRBV12-4 to TRBJ2-4; D is uncertain. The CDR3 runs 15 residues. V gave up 8 bases and J gave up 0 bases, with 14 bases separating them. The CDR3 DNA reads TGTGCCAGCGAGTCCGATCGAGTAGCCAAAAACATTCAGTACTTC. Its protein is CASESDRVAKNIQYF.

This clonotype was counted many times. The chain combines TRBV7-8 with TRBJ1-5; no clear D gene. Trimming stripped 1 base from V and 3 bases from J, with 10 bases between. The CDR3 has 15 amino acids. Germline CDR1 reads SGHVS; CDR2 reads FQNEAQ. The CDR3 sequence is CASSLEWAPNQPQHF. The CDR3 region has the DNA TGTGCCAGCAGCTTAGAATGGGCTCCCAATCAGCCCCAGCATTTT.

This chain uses TRBV7-8 with TRBJ2-5; D gene unclear. Germline V gene lookup returns CDR1 SGHVS and CDR2 FQNEAQ. The CDR3 runs to 14 residues. V gave up 1 base and J gave up 4 bases, with 10 bases separating them. The CDR3 DNA follows: TGTGCCAGCAGCTTAGATCCGGCCAGAGAGACCCAGTACTTC. As protein: CASSLDPARETQYF.

This clonotype was counted only a few times. The chain links TRBV6-1 to TRBJ2-7; 8 nucleotides align to TRBD1. V lost 6 bases, J lost 1 base, and 8 bases stayed unmatched. The germline CDR1 and CDR2 sequences are MNHNS and SASEGT. The CDR3 sequence is 15 residues long. The CDR3 bases are TGTGCCAGCAGACGGGACAGGACGATTTCCTACGAGCAGTACTTC. This gives the protein CASRRDRTISYEQYF.